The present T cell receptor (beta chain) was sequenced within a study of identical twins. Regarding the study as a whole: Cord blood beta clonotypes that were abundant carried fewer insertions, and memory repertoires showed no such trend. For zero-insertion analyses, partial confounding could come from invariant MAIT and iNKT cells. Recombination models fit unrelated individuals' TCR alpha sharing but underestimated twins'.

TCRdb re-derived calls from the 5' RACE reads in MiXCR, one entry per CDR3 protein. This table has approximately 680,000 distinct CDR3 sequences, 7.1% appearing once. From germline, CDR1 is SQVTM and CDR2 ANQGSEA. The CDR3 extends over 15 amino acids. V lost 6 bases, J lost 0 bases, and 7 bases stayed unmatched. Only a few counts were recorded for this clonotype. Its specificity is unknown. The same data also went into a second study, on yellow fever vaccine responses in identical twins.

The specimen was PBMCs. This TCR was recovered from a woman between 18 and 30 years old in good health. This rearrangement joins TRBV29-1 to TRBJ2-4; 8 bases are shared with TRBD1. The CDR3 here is CSVRAGTGAKNIQYF. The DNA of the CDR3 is TGCAGCGTCAGGGCCGGGACAGGAGCCAAAAACATTCAGTACTTC.